The 29 T cell receptor beta chains below were found in one sample sequenced in a study of T-cell memory formation after mild COVID-19 (dated by TCRdb to 2020 to 2022). Library creation used 5' RACE. The listed sequencing device is Illumina NovaSeq 6000. TCRdb reprocessed the public reads (quality trimming at Q25 with fastp, clone calling with MiXCR) and kept in-frame beta chains. Entries that share a CDR3 protein sequence are merged under the most common genes and DNA. In this sample the table shows some 150,000 distinct CDR3 sequences, 15% to 20% of which occur a single time. Clones ranked in the top ten supply 2% to 2.5% of the sample. The sequencing sample was made of PBMCs or a T cell subset sorted from them (not recorded which). The receptors shown here come from an adult woman who had mild COVID-19 (a few samples of this study predate the infection). The sample titles of this study are shuffled in the database, so cell type and time point are left out; the donor was told from shared clones.

The V call is TRBV25-1, the J call TRBJ2-7, with TRBD1 identical over 9 bases. Looked up from germline, CDR1 is MGHDK and CDR2 is SYGVNS. This CDR3 spans 15 amino acids. Trimming took 2 bases from V and 2 from J; bases not matched to a gene: 4. The CDR3 is CASSEPTGGTYEQYF. CDR3 nucleotides: TGTGCCAGCAGTGAACCGACAGGGGGAACCTACGAGCAGTACTTC.

This clonotype was detected a few times. V gene TRBV23-1 combines with J gene TRBJ2-1, with unresolved D. TRBV23-1 is designated an ORF whose function remains uncertain. Trimming took off 0 bases at V and 4 bases at J, with 1 base between the two ends. CDR3 length: 12 amino acids. CDR3 in amino acids: CASSQSYNEQFF. CDR3 in DNA: TGCGCCAGCAGTCAATCATACAATGAGCAGTTCTTC.

The chain combines TRBV18 with TRBJ2-7; possible D gene TRBD1, 6 bases. Germline V gene data show CDR1 as KGHSH and CDR2 as LQKENI. Trimming stripped 5 bases from V and 2 bases from J, with 13 bases between. The CDR3 loop spans 14 amino acids. The CDR3 here is CASSSPGTPYEQYF. As DNA, the CDR3 is TGTGCCAGCTCAAGCCCCGGGACACCCTACGAGCAGTACTTC.

This clonotype was picked up a small number of times. J is TRBJ1-5 and V is TRBV5-1; D is unclear. Trimming pared 3 bases from V and 0 bases from J, leaving 10 bases between. The CDR3 loop spans 15 amino acids. Germline-derived CDR1 and CDR2 are SGHRS and YFSETQ. In DNA, the CDR3 is TGCGCCAGCAGCTCTGAGGGATATAGCAATCAGCCCCAGCATTTT. Its protein product is CASSSEGYSNQPQHF.

The chain combines TRBV20-1 with TRBJ2-1, with TRBD2 identical over 13 bases. With 7 bases clipped from V and 7 bases from J, the junction kept 1 base outside the gene matches. Germline V CDR1 and CDR2: DFQATT, SNEGSKA (reference sequence). The CDR3 is 12 residues long. CDR3 sequence (DNA): TGCAGTGGGACTAGCGGGAGTAATGAGCAGTTCTTC. It is translated as CSGTSGSNEQFF.

The chain carries TRBV6-5 and TRBJ2-7, with 9 bases aligning to TRBD2. Looked up from germline, CDR1 is MNHEY and CDR2 is SVGAGI. The CDR3 sequence is 15 residues long. The trim removed 5 bases at V and 3 bases at J, leaving 8 bases unmatched. The CDR3 DNA is TGTGCCAGCAGTATCCCTAGCGGGAAATTCTACGAGCAGTACTTC. Amino acids: CASSIPSGKFYEQYF.

The chain has TRBV25-1 and TRBJ2-7; 10 nucleotides line up with TRBD1. V trimming: 3 bases; J trimming: 6 bases; junction bases outside the gene matches: 8. The CDR3 spans 15 residues. Germline CDR1 and CDR2: MGHDK and SYGVNS. CDR3 loop: CASSDAGTGAVEQYF. CDR3 DNA: TGTGCCAGCAGTGATGCCGGGACAGGGGCTGTCGAGCAGTACTTC.

The V call is TRBV2, the J call TRBJ2-5, with 8 bases fitting TRBD1. The CDR3 is 14 residues long. The germline V gene encodes CDR1 SNHLY and CDR2 FYNNEI. The J segment lost 5 bases and the V segment lost 7 bases, leaving 9 bases of the junction unmatched. The CDR3, as DNA: TGTGCCAGCACCGCAGGACAGGGTCAGGAGACCCAGTACTTC. Residues: CASTAGQGQETQYF.

This CDR3 is CSARDLMAAQETQYF. As DNA, the CDR3 is TGCAGTGCTAGAGATCTTATGGCAGCACAAGAGACCCAGTACTTC. This chain links TRBV20-1 with TRBJ2-5, with D hard to call. The V and J ends lost 0 bases and 2 bases respectively, with 13 bases between them. Germline V CDR1 and CDR2: DFQATT, SNEGSKA (reference sequence). The CDR3 is 15 amino acids.

The chain uses TRBV5-1 and TRBJ1-1; D remains ambiguous. Trimming cost V 6 bases and J 3 bases, with 15 bases left between them. Germline lookup yields CDR1 SGHRS and CDR2 YFSETQ. The CDR3 spans 14 residues. CDR3 protein: CASTPRGLDTEAFF. The CDR3 region has the DNA TGCGCCAGCACCCCGAGAGGTCTGGACACTGAAGCTTTCTTT.

V gene TRBV2 combines with J gene TRBJ2-7; 8 bases are a match to TRBD2. V trimming: 4 bases; J trimming: 5 bases; junction bases outside the gene matches: 1. Germline CDR1 SNHLY, CDR2 FYNNEI. The CDR3 contains 12 residues. This chain's CDR3 is CASSAGGNEQYF. For the CDR3, the DNA is TGTGCCAGCAGTGCGGGAGGGAACGAGCAGTACTTC. Supplemented by reference TRBV2 and TRBJ2-7, the full variable domain reads EPEVTQTPSHQVTQMGQEVILRCVPISNHLYFYWYRQILGQKVEFLVSFYNNEISEKSEIFDDQFSVERPDGSNFTLKIRSTKLEDSAMYFCASSAGGNEQYFGPGTRLTVT.

This chain links TRBV12-3 or TRBV12-4 with TRBJ2-1; weak D call: TRBD2 (6 bases). The V and J ends lost 6 bases and 4 bases respectively, with 16 bases between them. The CDR3 runs to 15 residues. The CDR3: CASSLPGGVYNEQFF. DNA of the CDR3: TGTGCCAGCAGCCTACCCGGCGGGGTATACAATGAGCAGTTCTTC.

This clonotype has only a few counts. J is TRBJ2-3 and V is TRBV12-3 or TRBV12-4; 7 nucleotides match TRBD1. The CDR3 spans 14 residues. V shed 7 bases, J shed 5 bases, and the junction held 9 bases outside the gene matches. The CDR3 protein is CASTPQGWGDTQYF. The DNA of the CDR3 is TGTGCCAGCACCCCACAGGGGTGGGGAGATACGCAGTATTTT.

This chain uses TRBV2 with TRBJ1-5; D unclear. Germline V gene sequence: CDR1 SNHLY, CDR2 FYNNEI. Trimming shortened V by 4 bases and J by 4 bases, and 5 bases separated the two germline ends. The CDR3 is 12 amino acids. The CDR3 loop reads CASSGTNQPQHF. The CDR3 region has the DNA TGTGCCAGCAGTGGCACGAATCAGCCCCAGCATTTT.

This clonotype came up a few times. This rearrangement joins TRBV11-1 to TRBJ2-1, with D unresolved. Trimming removed 5 bases at V and 8 bases at J, with 10 bases between. In germline, CDR1 is SGHAT, CDR2 FQDESV (reference sequence). CDR3 length equals 12 residues. The CDR3 spells CASSPRIDEQFF. The CDR3 coding sequence is TGTGCCAGCAGCCCCCGGATAGATGAGCAGTTCTTC.

This clonotype showed up just a few times. The chain is built from TRBV12-3 or TRBV12-4 and TRBJ1-1; weak D call: TRBD1 (5 bases). CDR3 length: 13 residues. The V gene lost 3 bases and the J gene lost 5 bases, with 10 bases spanning the gap. The CDR3 region is CASSFNRGTEAFF. CDR3 coding DNA: TGTGCCAGCAGTTTTAATAGGGGTACTGAAGCTTTCTTT.

This clonotype was picked up many times. This rearrangement joins TRBV7-2 to TRBJ2-7; weak D call: TRBD1 (6 bases). Germline values: CDR1 SGHTA, CDR2 FQGNSA. V lost 4 bases and J 3 bases, leaving 10 bases between the germline ends. CDR3 length equals 13 residues. This CDR3 is CASSSRTVYEQYF. The CDR3 region has the DNA TGTGCCAGCAGCTCCCGGACAGTCTACGAGCAGTACTTC.

This clonotype has just a few counts. The rearrangement uses TRBV25-1 and TRBJ1-5; D remains ambiguous. Germline V gene lookup returns CDR1 MGHDK and CDR2 SYGVNS. V was trimmed by 6 bases and J by 4 bases, leaving 7 bases between them. This CDR3 has 12 residues. The CDR3 nucleotides are TGTGCCAGCAGACGGGAGAATCAGCCCCAGCATTTT. It encodes CASRRENQPQHF.

This clonotype was found a few times. The chain has TRBV4-1 and TRBJ2-3; D might be TRBD1 or TRBD2, each matching 5 bases. The CDR3 extends over 13 amino acids. Trimming left V 5 bases short and J 9 bases short, with 15 bases between. Germline CDR1 and CDR2: MGHRA and YSYEKL. The CDR3 protein is CASSGQGERTQYF. As DNA, the CDR3 is TGCGCCAGCAGCGGGCAGGGAGAGAGAACGCAGTATTTT.

This clonotype was counted a few times. The chain is built from TRBV5-1 and TRBJ2-5; 7 nucleotides match TRBD2. The CDR3 contains 13 residues. In germline, CDR1 is SGHRS, CDR2 YFSETQ. J was trimmed by 6 bases and V by 7 bases; bases with no gene match: 9. The CDR3 nucleotides read TGCGCCAGCGGCCTACTAGCGAAGAAGACCCAGTACTTC. Translating gives CASGLLAKKTQYF.

This clonotype has a single count. The V call is TRBV5-1, the J call TRBJ1-1; possible D gene TRBD1, 6 bases. Deletions cut 5 bases from V and 4 bases from J, with 9 bases between. The CDR3 has 12 residues. Per germline, CDR1 SGHRS and CDR2 YFSETQ. CDR3 residues: CASRRDTTEAFF. In DNA, the CDR3 is TGCGCCAGCAGACGGGACACCACTGAAGCTTTCTTT.

The chain recombines TRBV7-8 with TRBJ2-7, with no clear D. The CDR3 contains 14 residues. CDR1 and CDR2 (germline): SGHVS, FQNEAQ. V was clipped by 1 base and J by 3 bases, with 10 bases between them. CDR3 amino acids: CASSLEGKSYEQYF. The CDR3 nucleotides read TGTGCCAGCAGCTTAGAGGGCAAGAGCTACGAGCAGTACTTC. Full variable domain (outside the CDR3, taken from reference TRBV7-8 and TRBJ2-7): GAGVSQSPRYKVAKRGQDVALRCDPISGHVSLFWYQQALGQGPEFLTYFQNEAQLDKSGLPSDRFFAERPEGSVSTLKIQRTQQEDSAVYLCASSLEGKSYEQYFGPGTRLTVT.

This clonotype was seen a handful of times. The V and J genes are TRBV27 and TRBJ1-3; possibly TRBD1 for D (6 bases). The germline V and J ends were trimmed by 3 bases and 7 bases, with 10 bases remaining between them. This CDR3 comprises 13 residues. The germline V gene has CDR1 MNHEY and CDR2 SMNVEV (reference sequence). The CDR3 coding sequence is TGTGCCAGCAGTTTCCGCAGGGGTAACACCATATATTTT. Protein: CASSFRRGNTIYF.

The chain combines TRBV29-1 with TRBJ2-1; no clear D. The germline V and J ends were trimmed by 7 bases and 0 bases, with 13 bases remaining between them. CDR3 length: 14 residues. The germline V gene has CDR1 SQVTM and CDR2 ANQGSEA. CDR3 bases: TGCAGCGCTACTCATCTCAGCTCCTACAATGAGCAGTTCTTC. This encodes CSATHLSSYNEQFF.

The table lists this clonotype with a few counts. The chain couples TRBV4-3 to TRBJ2-2, with TRBD2 matching 16 bases. With V trimmed by 4 bases and J by 4 bases, 6 bases remained unmatched. The CDR3 is 18 amino acids. Germline V gives CDR1 LGHNA, CDR2 YSLEER. CDR3 nucleotide sequence: TGCGCCAGCAGCCTGGGGGGACTAGCGGGAGGGCTCACCGGGGAGCTGTTTTTT. The encoded protein is CASSLGGLAGGLTGELFF.

This clonotype turned up a few times. For the CDR3, the DNA is TGTGCCACCAGTGACGGCCTAAGCGGAGGAGGGGACTACAATGAGCAGTTCTTC. Its protein is CATSDGLSGGGDYNEQFF. The gene calls are TRBV24-1 and TRBJ2-1; TRBD2 might be the D (6 bases). The CDR3 has 18 amino acids. Germline CDR1 and CDR2: KGHDR and SFDVKD. Trimming shortened V by 4 bases and J by 3 bases, and 21 bases separated the two germline ends.

J is TRBJ1-2 and V is TRBV6-5; a possible D gene is TRBD1 (6 bases). CDR1 is MNHEY and CDR2 is SVGAGI in the germline V gene. The CDR3 length is 15 residues. Trimming removed 0 bases from V and 8 bases from J, with 16 bases in between. The CDR3 loop reads CASSYSTGEPSGYTF. CDR3 nucleotides: TGTGCCAGCAGTTACTCGACAGGCGAACCTTCCGGCTACACCTTC.

This sequence joins TRBV12-3 or TRBV12-4 and TRBJ1-5, with TRBD1 identical over 12 bases. Trimming removed 6 bases from V and 4 bases from J; junction bases left unmatched: 7. The CDR3 has 16 residues. DNA for the CDR3: TGTGCCAGCAGCCCTCCGGGACAGGGGGCAAATCAGCCCCAGCATTTT. Translated: CASSPPGQGANQPQHF.

This clonotype was picked up a small number of times. The rearrangement links TRBV5-4 to TRBJ2-5, with D perhaps matching TRBD2 (6 bases). The CDR3 is 15 amino acids. Looked up from germline, CDR1 is SGHNT and CDR2 is YYREEE (reference sequence). The germline V and J ends were trimmed by 5 bases and 1 base, with 15 bases remaining between them. CDR3 amino acids: CASSWAGTSQETQYF. As DNA, the CDR3 is TGTGCCAGCAGTTGGGCGGGGACCTCCCAAGAGACCCAGTACTTC.